This is a list of T cell receptor beta chains from one sample in a study of cytomegalovirus exposure and HLA in healthy donors. The protocol was immunoSEQ multiplex PCR, while the TCRdb copy is restricted to in-frame clones and leaves out a portion. The sample lists approximately 160,000 clones; less than 90% were seen once. Specimen: PBMCs. The origin of the receptors is a woman aged 25 to 45 in good health and CMV-seronegative. The CDR3 runs from the conserved cysteine through the conserved F or W. A D gene is named only where the DNA matches it firmly. For some rows the clone size is stated as once, few or many, or as a class when expanded; others skip it.

CDR3nt,CDR3aa,d_gene,j_gene,abundance,v_gene
TGTGCCAGCAGCTTAACAGGACCCGCGGGTCAGCCCCAGCATTTT,CASSLTGPAGQPQHF,NA,TRBJ1-5,NA,TRBV28
TGTGCCAGCAGCGCAGGGACAGGGGATAAGTTTCTGGAGACCCAGTACTTC,CASSAGTGDKFLETQYF,TRBD1,TRBJ2-5,NA,TRBV7-6
TGTGCCACCAGCAGGGGCGGGGCTGGGGGTGAGCAGTACTTC,CATSRGGAGGEQYF,NA,TRBJ2-7,NA,TRBV15
TGTGCCACCAGCAGAGATTCGAGGAACGACAATTCCTACGAGCAGTACTTC,CATSRDSRNDNSYEQYF,NA,TRBJ2-7,NA,TRBV15
TGTGCCAGTAGTAGCTGGCCTCCCTACGAGCAGTACTTC,CASSSWPPYEQYF,NA,TRBJ2-7,NA,TRBV19
TGCGCCAGCAGCCAGCAGGGGGGAAACACCATATATTTT,CASSQQGGNTIYF,NA,TRBJ1-3,NA,TRBV4-1
TGTGCCAGCCGCGGCCAGACAGGCACAGATACGCAGTATTTT,CASRGQTGTDTQYF,NA,TRBJ2-3,NA,TRBV2
TGCGCCAGCAGCTCCGCTAGCGCTGGAAACACCATATATTTT,CASSSASAGNTIYF,NA,TRBJ1-3,NA,TRBV5-1
TGTGCCAGCACTAACGGGGGGGTGGGTGGCTACACCTTC,CASTNGGVGGYTF,NA,TRBJ1-2,NA,TRBV5-4
TGTGCCAGCAGCTGGACCGCCAATGAGCAGTTCTTC,CASSWTANEQFF,NA,TRBJ2-1,NA,TRBV7-9
TGTGCCAGCAGCTTTCCGGGACAGGCTTCCGATGAGCAGTTCTTC,CASSFPGQASDEQFF,TRBD1,TRBJ2-1,once,TRBV5-4
TGTGCCACCCGATTCGGAAACACTGAAGCTTTCTTT,CATRFGNTEAFF,NA,TRBJ1-1,NA,TRBV27
TGTGCCAGTTCCATGACAGGCTCCTACGAGCAGTACTTC,CASSMTGSYEQYF,NA,TRBJ2-7,NA,TRBV19
TGTGCCAGCAGCCAGACAGGGAATCAGCCCCAGCATTTT,CASSQTGNQPQHF,TRBD1,TRBJ1-5,NA,TRBV14
TGTGCCAGCAGCGTAGGTGGGTTTGGCATTCAGCCCCAGCATTTT,CASSVGGFGIQPQHF,NA,TRBJ1-5,NA,TRBV9
TGTGCCAGTAAGAAGACAGGAGTCACTAATGAAAAACTGTTTTTT,CASKKTGVTNEKLFF,NA,TRBJ1-4,NA,TRBV19
TGTGCCAGCAGCCAAAGGCTAGCGGGGGGGGACGAGCAGTACTTC,CASSQRLAGGDEQYF,TRBD2,TRBJ2-7,NA,TRBV7-8
TGTGCCAGCAGCTTAATGGAAGTTGGCAATCAGCCCCAGCATTTT,CASSLMEVGNQPQHF,NA,TRBJ1-5,NA,TRBV7-2
TGTGCCACCCCCCGTCTACAGGGCGGTCCATGCTACACCTTC,CATPRLQGGPCYTF,NA,TRBJ1-2,NA,TRBV15
TGTGCCAGCAAAAGGGACTCTAAAAACAATGAGCAGTTCTTC,CASKRDSKNNEQFF,NA,TRBJ2-1,NA,TRBV25-1
TGTGCCAGTAGTAGGGGGACAGGGGACCTCCTCAAGTACGAGCAGTACTTC,CASSRGTGDLLKYEQYF,TRBD1,TRBJ2-7,NA,TRBV19
TGCGCCAGCAGCTCGACGGGAGATTCGTCCTACAATGAGCAGTTCTTC,CASSSTGDSSYNEQFF,NA,TRBJ2-1,NA,TRBV5-1
TGCGCCAGCAGCCCATGGACTAGCGGGGCCCAAGAGACCCAGTACTTC,CASSPWTSGAQETQYF,TRBD2,TRBJ2-5,NA,TRBV5-1
TGTGCCAGCAGTTTAAATTTGGGGACAGTCTACACAGATACGCAGTATTTT,CASSLNLGTVYTDTQYF,TRBD1,TRBJ2-3,NA,TRBV27
TGTGCCAGCAGCTTAGGTCGGAACTATGGCTACACCTTC,CASSLGRNYGYTF,NA,TRBJ1-2,NA,TRBV11-2
TGTGCCAGCAGTAATTACAGGGGTGGGCCCCAGCATTTT,CASSNYRGGPQHF,TRBD1,TRBJ1-5,NA,TRBV7-6
TGTGCCAGCACCGGACTAGCGGGGGGCACAGATACGCAGTATTTT,CASTGLAGGTDTQYF,TRBD2,TRBJ2-3,NA,TRBV9
TGTGCCAGCAGCGTCCACGGACACGCCTCGGGCACCGGGGAGCTGTTTTTT,CASSVHGHASGTGELFF,NA,TRBJ2-2,NA,TRBV25-1